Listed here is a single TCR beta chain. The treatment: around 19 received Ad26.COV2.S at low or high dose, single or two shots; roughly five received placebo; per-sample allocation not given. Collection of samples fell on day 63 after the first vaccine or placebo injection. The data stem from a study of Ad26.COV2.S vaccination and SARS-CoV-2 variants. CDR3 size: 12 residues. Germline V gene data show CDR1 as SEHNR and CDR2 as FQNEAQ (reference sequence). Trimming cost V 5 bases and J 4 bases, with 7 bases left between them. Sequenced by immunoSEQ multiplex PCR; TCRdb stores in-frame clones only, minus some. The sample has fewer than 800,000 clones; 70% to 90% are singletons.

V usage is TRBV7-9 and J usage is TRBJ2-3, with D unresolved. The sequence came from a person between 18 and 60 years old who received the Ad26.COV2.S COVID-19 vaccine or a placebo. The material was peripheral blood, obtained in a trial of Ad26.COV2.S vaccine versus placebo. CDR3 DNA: TGTGCCAGCAGCCCCCCGGCAGATACGCAGTATTTT. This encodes CASSPPADTQYF.